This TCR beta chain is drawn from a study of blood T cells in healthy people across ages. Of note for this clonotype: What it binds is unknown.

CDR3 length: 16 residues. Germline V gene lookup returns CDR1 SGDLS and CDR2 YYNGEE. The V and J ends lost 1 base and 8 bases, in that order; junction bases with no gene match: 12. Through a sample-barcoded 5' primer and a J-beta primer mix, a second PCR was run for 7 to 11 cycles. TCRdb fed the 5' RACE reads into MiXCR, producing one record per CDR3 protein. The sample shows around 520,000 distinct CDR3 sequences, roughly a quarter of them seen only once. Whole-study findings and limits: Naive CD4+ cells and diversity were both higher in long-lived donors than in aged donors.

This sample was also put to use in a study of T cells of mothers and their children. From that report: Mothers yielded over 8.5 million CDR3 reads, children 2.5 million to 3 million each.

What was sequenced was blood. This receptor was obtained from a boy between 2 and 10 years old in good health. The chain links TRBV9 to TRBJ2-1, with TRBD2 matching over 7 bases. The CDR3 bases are TGTGCCAGCAGCGTATGGGGATCGACTAGCCGCTATGAGCAGTTCTTC. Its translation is CASSVWGSTSRYEQFF.